This entry lists 19 T cell receptor beta chains sequenced from one sample in a study of identical twins. TCRdb independently ran MiXCR on the 5' RACE reads; one entry per CDR3 protein. The repertoire consists of roughly 700,000 distinct CDR3 sequences, with approximately 9% occurring once and the leading ten covering 0.85% to 1%. These data were likewise used in another study, on yellow fever vaccine responses in identical twins.

Specimen: PBMCs. The receptor set was obtained from a woman in her late teens or twenties in good health.

The chain links TRBV20-1 to TRBJ2-3; perhaps D is TRBD1 or TRBD2 (5 bases each). Trimming took off 5 bases at V and 1 base at J, with 10 bases between the two ends. This CDR3 is 13 amino acids long. Germline assignment: CDR1 DFQATT and CDR2 SNEGSKA (reference sequence). The DNA for the CDR3 is TGCAGTGCTGGGGGACGTGGCACAGATACGCAGTATTTT. Translated: CSAGGRGTDTQYF.

This clonotype was counted only a few times. The rearrangement joins TRBV27 to TRBJ1-2; possibly TRBD1 for D (6 bases). CDR3 length: 13 residues. V was cut by 6 bases and J by 3 bases, with 11 bases left in between. Germline CDR1 is MNHEY and CDR2 is SMNVEV (reference sequence). Here the CDR3 reads CASRRGKYYGYTF. CDR3 nucleotide sequence: TGTGCCAGCAGAAGGGGGAAGTACTATGGCTACACCTTC.

This clonotype has ten or more counts. The CDR3 loop reads CASSIQGGAYEQYF. CDR3 sequence (DNA): TGTGCCAGCAGCATCCAGGGAGGGGCCTACGAGCAGTACTTC. This chain uses TRBV5-6 with TRBJ2-7; 7 positions match TRBD2. The CDR3 totals 14 residues. Germline-derived CDR1 and CDR2 are SGHDT and YYEEEE. V shed 4 bases, J shed 2 bases, and the junction held 6 bases outside the gene matches.

This clonotype appeared many times. The chain combines TRBV7-2 with TRBJ2-4; 10 bases fit TRBD1. V dropped 5 bases and J dropped 1; count of bases not matched to a gene: 2. The germline V gene has CDR1 SGHTA and CDR2 FQGNSA. The CDR3 length is 15 residues. The CDR3 loop is CASSQDRGAKNIQYF. For the CDR3, the DNA is TGTGCCAGCAGCCAGGACAGGGGGGCCAAAAACATTCAGTACTTC.

This clonotype was found a few times. V usage is TRBV10-3 and J usage is TRBJ1-2; the D is unclear. The germline V gene has CDR1 ENHRY and CDR2 SYGVKD. The V end lost 0 bases, the J end lost 4 bases, and 6 bases lay between the germline ends. CDR3 size: 13 residues. CDR3 protein: CAISESGGYGYTF. The CDR3 bases are TGTGCCATCAGTGAGTCGGGAGGCTATGGCTACACCTTC.

In this sample, this clonotype turned up a few times. V gene TRBV20-1 combines with J gene TRBJ2-3; 11 nucleotides match TRBD1. After removal of 4 bases from V and 6 bases from J, the junction contained 3 bases not matched to a gene. The germline V gene encodes CDR1 DFQATT and CDR2 SNEGSKA (reference sequence). The CDR3 totals 13 residues. This CDR3 is CSATDRGQDTQYF. CDR3 bases: TGCAGTGCTACGGACAGGGGGCAGGATACGCAGTATTTT.

This clonotype was observed a few times. The V call is TRBV21-1, the J call TRBJ2-2; the table's TRBD2 call for D was not verified on the DNA. TRBV21-1 is recorded as a pseudogene. The CDR3 is 15 amino acids. The CDR3 bases are TGTGCCAGCAGCAAAGGGGGGACGAGTTCCAGGGAGCTGTTTTTT. Protein: CASSKGGTSSRELFF.

This clonotype has ten or more counts. J is TRBJ2-3 and V is TRBV12-3 or TRBV12-4, with no clear D. The CDR3 has 14 amino acids. Trimming removed 5 bases from V and 0 bases from J, with 9 bases in between. The CDR3 region is CASSGMRSTDTQYF. DNA of the CDR3: TGTGCCAGCAGTGGCATGCGGAGCACAGATACGCAGTATTTT.

This clonotype was observed a few times. V gene TRBV28 combines with J gene TRBJ2-2, with 12 bases matching TRBD1. Per germline, CDR1 MDHEN and CDR2 SYDVKM. J gave up 13 bases and V 5 bases, and 8 bases lay outside the gene matches. The CDR3 has 14 amino acids. The CDR3 spells CASSPGTGGARLFF. CDR3 nucleotide sequence: TGTGCCAGCAGTCCCGGGACAGGGGGCGCGAGGCTGTTTTTT.

V and J are TRBV12-1 and TRBJ2-5; the table calls TRBD2, which could not be checked here. TRBV12-1 has pseudogene status. The CDR3 contains 16 residues. CDR3 bases: TGTGCCAGCAGCTTTGGATGGCGGGGGGGCGACGAGACCCAGTACTTC. Amino acid sequence: CASSFGWRGGDETQYF.

Here the CDR3 reads CASSLITVGNTIYF. Here the CDR3 DNA reads TGTGCCAGCAGCTTAATTACGGTTGGAAACACCATATATTTT. The chain has TRBV7-9 and TRBJ1-3; D unclear. Germline values: CDR1 SEHNR, CDR2 FQNEAQ (reference sequence). The CDR3 length is 14 residues. Deletions cut 2 bases from V and 3 bases from J, with 8 bases between. Using reference TRBV7-9 and TRBJ1-3 for the parts outside the CDR3, the full variable domain is DTGVSQNPRHKITKRGQNVTFRCDPISEHNRLYWYRQTLGQGPEFLTYFQNEAQLEKSRLLSDRFSAERPKGSFSTLEIQRTEQGDSAMYLCASSLITVGNTIYFGEGSWLTVV.

There are a few counts of this clonotype. This chain uses TRBV27 with TRBJ2-7; 9 bases are a match to TRBD2. The CDR3 runs 17 residues. Germline V gene sequence: CDR1 MNHEY, CDR2 SMNVEV (reference sequence). The V gene end was trimmed by 6 bases and the J gene end by 1 base; junction bases not matched to a gene: 13. The CDR3 nucleotides are TGTGCCAGCAGCCACCCCGAGGGTAGCGGGAGATCCTACGAGCAGTACTTC. As protein: CASSHPEGSGRSYEQYF.

This clonotype was seen only a few times. The rearrangement joins TRBV7-2 to TRBJ2-7; no clear D gene. V was shortened by 8 bases and J by 7 bases, with 15 bases between the two germline ends. The CDR3 covers 12 residues. Per germline, CDR1 SGHTA and CDR2 FQGNSA. The CDR3 loop reads CASGVPAWEQYF. Written as DNA, the CDR3 is TGTGCCAGCGGTGTGCCCGCCTGGGAGCAGTACTTC.

The V gene is TRBV10-3, the J gene TRBJ1-1; TRBD1 agrees at 7 bases. V lost 6 bases, J lost 2 bases, and 9 bases stayed unmatched. The CDR3 sequence is 15 residues long. Germline V CDR1 and CDR2: ENHRY, SYGVKD. CDR3 in DNA: TGTGCCATCAGGAGCACCGGGACAGAAAACACTGAAGCTTTCTTT. This gives the protein CAIRSTGTENTEAFF.

This clonotype was observed many times. The chain joins TRBV12-3 or TRBV12-4 to TRBJ2-7; TRBD2 matches at 10 bases. V lost 7 bases and J lost 3; bases outside the gene matches: 6. This CDR3 comprises 14 residues. In DNA, the CDR3 is TGTGCCAGCACTCTTAGCGGGAGGTACTACGAGCAGTACTTC. Amino acids: CASTLSGRYYEQYF.

The chain recombines TRBV29-1 with TRBJ2-2, with D uncertain. Germline V gives CDR1 SQVTM, CDR2 ANQGSEA. The CDR3 is 13 residues long. The V and J ends lost 4 bases and 1 base respectively, with 7 bases between them. The CDR3, as DNA: TGCAGCGTTGGTTACTTGAACACCGGGGAGCTGTTTTTT. Translation gives CSVGYLNTGELFF.

In this sample, this clonotype turned up a few times. The genes are TRBV9 and TRBJ2-3; the D gene is possibly TRBD1 (6 bases). The CDR3 has 14 residues. The V gene's germline CDR1 is SGDLS and CDR2 YYNGEE. V was shortened by 6 bases and J by 2 bases, with 13 bases between the two germline ends. CDR3 in amino acids: CASNPGQITDTQYF. The CDR3 DNA reads TGTGCCAGCAACCCAGGACAGATCACAGATACGCAGTATTTT.

This clonotype was detected only a few times. The rearrangement uses TRBV15 and TRBJ2-6, with a possible D match to TRBD1 (5 bases). CDR3 size: 16 residues. The germline V gene encodes CDR1 LNHNV and CDR2 YYDKDF (reference sequence). Deletions cut 1 base from V and 3 bases from J, with 10 bases between. CDR3: CATSRGRGIGANVLTF. CDR3 DNA sequence: TGTGCCACCAGCAGAGGAAGGGGAATTGGGGCCAACGTCCTGACTTTC.

This clonotype showed up just a few times. The chain couples TRBV12-3 or TRBV12-4 to TRBJ2-1; 10 bases match TRBD2. The CDR3 has 18 amino acids. V was pared by 2 bases and J by 8 bases, with 15 bases of the junction left unmatched. The CDR3: CASSLRLAGEVFGDEQFF. In DNA form, the CDR3 reads TGTGCCAGCAGTTTACGTCTAGCGGGAGAGGTATTCGGCGATGAGCAGTTCTTC.